One and the same sample provided the 14 T cell receptor beta chains below, sequenced in a study of T cell responses to AZD1222 COVID-19 vaccine. The table came from immunoSEQ multiplex PCR; TCRdb's copy has only in-frame clones and leaves some out. This sample has over 150,000 clones; about nine tenths occur once, and the top ten carry less than 6.5%. The material sequenced was peripheral blood, taken on day 0 of AZD1222 vaccination. The source is an adult in good health.

The chain has TRBV2 and TRBJ2-7; no definite D call. The CDR3 contains 11 residues. Trimming took off 3 bases at V and 3 bases at J, with 3 bases between the two ends. The germline CDR1 and CDR2 sequences are SNHLY and FYNNEI. CDR3 DNA: TGTGCCAGCAGTGATAGCTACGAGCAGTACTTC. It specifies CASSDSYEQYF.

This clone has only a few counts. This chain connects TRBV9 to TRBJ2-7; 8 bases map to TRBD2. This CDR3 has 14 residues. CDR1 and CDR2 from the germline V gene are SGDLS and YYNGEE. V trimming: 0 bases; J trimming: 7 bases; junction bases outside the gene matches: 6. CDR3: CASSVATSGGEQYF. The CDR3 DNA reads as TGTGCCAGCAGCGTAGCAACTAGCGGTGGTGAGCAGTACTTC.

This chain links TRBV4-1 with TRBJ1-6, with D uncertain. Trimming removed 1 base from V and 9 bases from J, with 13 bases in between. The germline V gene has CDR1 MGHRA and CDR2 YSYEKL. The length of the CDR3 is 15 residues. The DNA of the CDR3 is TGCGCCAGCAGCCAAGGGGGTCACAGCCGTTCACCCCTCCACTTT. Protein: CASSQGGHSRSPLHF.

The rearrangement links TRBV7-8 to TRBJ2-5, with 7 bases fitting TRBD2. CDR1 and CDR2 from the germline V gene are SGHVS and FQNEAQ. Trimming at V came to 1 base and at J to 2 bases, leaving 4 bases not matched to a gene. The CDR3 extends over 15 amino acids. The CDR3, as DNA: TGTGCCAGCAGCTTAGGGGTGGGAGGGCAAGAGACCCAGTACTTC. Its translation: CASSLGVGGQETQYF.

J is TRBJ2-5 and V is TRBV6-5; 9 positions match TRBD2. V was clipped by 5 bases and J by 5 bases; unmatched bases: 0. This CDR3 contains 12 residues. Germline assignment: CDR1 MNHEY and CDR2 SVGAGI. CDR3 nucleotide sequence: TGTGCCAGCAGTCTAGCGGGGGAGACCCAGTACTTC. Translated, it gives CASSLAGETQYF.

The chain has TRBV7-9 and TRBJ2-1, with 14 bases lining up with TRBD2. Germline assignment: CDR1 SEHNR and CDR2 FQNEAQ (reference sequence). The CDR3 length is 15 residues. V trimming: 5 bases; J trimming: 8 bases; junction bases outside the gene matches: 5. The CDR3 here is CASSRTSGRIHEQFF. The CDR3, as DNA: TGTGCCAGCAGCCGGACTAGCGGGAGGATCCATGAGCAGTTCTTC.

Only one count was recorded for this clone. The rearrangement uses TRBV18 and TRBJ1-1; D unresolved. Germline loops: CDR1 KGHSH, CDR2 LQKENI. The V gene lost 6 bases and the J gene lost 5 bases, with 10 bases spanning the gap. This CDR3 has 12 residues. CDR3 loop: CASSDGGTEAFF. CDR3 nucleotides: TGTGCCAGCTCGGATGGTGGAACTGAAGCTTTCTTT.

The sample holds a few counts of this clone. The rearrangement links TRBV7-8 to TRBJ1-6; tentative D call: TRBD1 (5 bases). Looked up from germline, CDR1 is SGHVS and CDR2 is FQNEAQ. The CDR3 covers 14 residues. V was trimmed by 5 bases and J by 7 bases, leaving 12 bases between them. The CDR3 loop reads CASSIGTGNSPLHF. CDR3 nucleotides: TGTGCCAGCAGCATCGGGACGGGAAATTCACCCCTCCACTTT. Combining the CDR3 with reference TRBV7-8 and TRBJ1-6 gives the whole variable domain GAGVSQSPRYKVAKRGQDVALRCDPISGHVSLFWYQQALGQGPEFLTYFQNEAQLDKSGLPSDRFFAERPEGSVSTLKIQRTQQEDSAVYLCASSIGTGNSPLHFGNGTRLTVT.

This chain links TRBV5-6 with TRBJ2-3, with D possibly matching TRBD1 (5 bases). Germline CDR1 and CDR2: SGHDT and YYEEEE. The V and J ends lost 7 bases and 0 bases respectively, with 9 bases between them. CDR3 size: 13 residues. CDR3 in DNA: TGTGCCAGCCTGACAGCTAGCACAGATACGCAGTATTTT. Amino acid sequence: CASLTASTDTQYF.

V gene TRBV28 combines with J gene TRBJ2-3, with D possibly TRBD1 on 5 matching bases. V shed 1 base and J shed 0 bases, with 11 bases lying between them. This CDR3 region has 16 residues. Germline V lookup: CDR1 MDHEN, CDR2 SYDVKM. The CDR3 loop is CASSLSRTTSTDTQYF. DNA for the CDR3: TGTGCCAGCAGTTTATCTAGGACAACTAGCACAGATACGCAGTATTTT.

This clone showed up just a few times. The rearrangement joins TRBV7-2 to TRBJ2-1; D is unclear. The germline V gene has CDR1 SGHTA and CDR2 FQGNSA. V was clipped by 5 bases and J by 3 bases, with 14 bases between them. This CDR3 is 15 amino acids long. The CDR3 region is CASSPTRSYYNEQFF. CDR3 DNA sequence: TGTGCCAGCAGCCCGACGCGCAGCTACTACAATGAGCAGTTCTTC.

The chain links TRBV30 to TRBJ2-7, with D perhaps given as TRBD1 or TRBD2 (5 bases each). Per the germline V gene, CDR1 is GTSNPN and CDR2 is SVGIG (reference sequence). The length of the CDR3 is 16 residues. V lost 1 base and J 0 bases, leaving 16 bases between the germline ends. CDR3 sequence: CAWSGRRGVPSYEQYF. Written as DNA, the CDR3 is TGTGCCTGGAGTGGCCGACGGGGCGTACCCTCCTACGAGCAGTACTTC.

V is TRBV7-9 and J is TRBJ2-7; tentative D call: TRBD2 (6 bases). The CDR3 runs 15 residues. Trimming cost V 5 bases and J 0 bases, with 14 bases left between them. CDR1 SEHNR and CDR2 FQNEAQ come from the germline V gene (reference sequence). CDR3 DNA: TGTGCCAGCAGCCCCTACGGGGGAAGCTCCTACGAGCAGTACTTC. Amino acids: CASSPYGGSSYEQYF. The full variable domain, in which reference TRBV7-9 and TRBJ2-7 provide the parts outside the CDR3, is DTGVSQNPRHKITKRGQNVTFRCDPISEHNRLYWYRQTLGQGPEFLTYFQNEAQLEKSRLLSDRFSAERPKGSFSTLEIQRTEQGDSAMYLCASSPYGGSSYEQYFGPGTRLTVT.

This chain uses TRBV2 with TRBJ2-5; TRBD2 might be the D (5 bases). V lost 3 bases, J lost 5 bases, and 19 bases lay in between. This CDR3 has 16 amino acids. Germline V gives CDR1 SNHLY, CDR2 FYNNEI. The CDR3 protein is CASSDLQEWERETQYF. CDR3 bases: TGTGCCAGCAGTGACCTTCAGGAGTGGGAGCGGGAGACCCAGTACTTC. Looking up the rest from reference TRBV2 and TRBJ2-5 gives the full variable domain: EPEVTQTPSHQVTQMGQEVILRCVPISNHLYFYWYRQILGQKVEFLVSFYNNEISEKSEIFDDQFSVERPDGSNFTLKIRSTKLEDSAMYFCASSDLQEWERETQYFGPGTRLLVL.